Sequencing of this T cell receptor beta chain was carried out in a study of blood T cell repertoires in COVID-19. Background on the study: COVID-19 samples collected from the United States, Italy and Spain covered acute and convalescent phases. Sources were T cells, B-cell-depleted T cells, or PBMCs; the material itself was cDNA or gDNA.

Recovery among Cohort 3 donors was established by two negative PCRs, clearance, or symptom resolution. As handled by the study authors: Amplifying reference gene primers gave estimates of nucleated cell counts. Sequenced by immunoSEQ multiplex PCR; TCRdb stores in-frame clones only, minus some. The V and J calls and the clone size are those of that table, but D and trimming were determined from the DNA. The sample comprises around 300,000 clones, around nine tenths of which are singletons, and about 2.6% rests with the top ten. V was shortened by 3 bases and J by 4 bases, with 7 bases between the two germline ends. Germline CDR1 LNHNV, CDR2 YYDKDF (reference sequence). The CDR3 is 13 residues long.

The receptor was isolated from a young woman who had recovered from COVID-19. The sample consisted of PBMCs or T cells enriched from blood (not recorded which). V and J are TRBV15 and TRBJ1-5; D unresolved. For the CDR3, the DNA is TGTGCCACCAGCAGGGAGTATAATCAGCCCCAGCATTTT. Protein: CATSREYNQPQHF.